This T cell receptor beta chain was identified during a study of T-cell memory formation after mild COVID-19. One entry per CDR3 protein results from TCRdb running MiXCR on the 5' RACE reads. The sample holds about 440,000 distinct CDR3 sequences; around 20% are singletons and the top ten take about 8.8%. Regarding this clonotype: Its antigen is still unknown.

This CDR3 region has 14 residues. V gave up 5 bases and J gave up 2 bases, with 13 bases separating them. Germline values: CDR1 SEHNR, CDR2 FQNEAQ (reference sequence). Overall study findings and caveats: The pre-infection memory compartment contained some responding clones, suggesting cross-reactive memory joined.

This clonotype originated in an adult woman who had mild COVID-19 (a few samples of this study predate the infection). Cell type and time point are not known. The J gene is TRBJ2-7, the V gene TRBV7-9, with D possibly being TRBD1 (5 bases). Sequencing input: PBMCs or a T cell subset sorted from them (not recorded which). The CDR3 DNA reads TGTGCCAGCAGCCGGAAAGACAGAACCTACGAGCAGTACTTC. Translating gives CASSRKDRTYEQYF. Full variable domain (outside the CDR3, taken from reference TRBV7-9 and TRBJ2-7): DTGVSQNPRHKITKRGQNVTFRCDPISEHNRLYWYRQTLGQGPEFLTYFQNEAQLEKSRLLSDRFSAERPKGSFSTLEIQRTEQGDSAMYLCASSRKDRTYEQYFGPGTRLTVT.